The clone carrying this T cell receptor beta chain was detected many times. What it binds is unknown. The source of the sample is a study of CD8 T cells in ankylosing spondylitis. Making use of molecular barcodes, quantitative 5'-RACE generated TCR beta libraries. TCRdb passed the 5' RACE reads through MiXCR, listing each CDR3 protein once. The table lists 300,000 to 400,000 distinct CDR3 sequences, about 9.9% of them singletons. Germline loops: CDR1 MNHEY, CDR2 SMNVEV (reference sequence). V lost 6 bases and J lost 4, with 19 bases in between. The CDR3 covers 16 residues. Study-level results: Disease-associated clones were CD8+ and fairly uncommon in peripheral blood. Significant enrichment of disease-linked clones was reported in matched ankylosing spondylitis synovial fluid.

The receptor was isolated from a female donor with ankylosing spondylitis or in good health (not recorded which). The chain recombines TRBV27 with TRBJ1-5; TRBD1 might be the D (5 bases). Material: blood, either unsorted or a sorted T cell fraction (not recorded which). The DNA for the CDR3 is TGTGCCAGCAGCACCAGACTCCAGGGCGGGAATCAGCCCCAGCATTTT. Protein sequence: CASSTRLQGGNQPQHF.